This T cell receptor (beta chain) was documented in a study of blood T cell repertoires in COVID-19. Authors' analysis steps: Cell counts per sample came from amplifying reference gene primers. Some clones are missing from TCRdb's copy, which holds only in-frame ones; the method was immunoSEQ multiplex PCR. V, J and clone size reflect that table, while D and trimming were determined from the DNA. The sample lists fewer than 200,000 clones, about 92% occurring once. The germline V and J ends were trimmed by 2 bases and 8 bases, with 8 bases remaining between them. Germline V gene sequence: CDR1 SGDLS, CDR2 YYNGEE. This CDR3 region has 13 residues.

This chain links TRBV9 with TRBJ1-6, with D unresolved. The TCR originated in a young man with COVID-19, enrolled during active disease. The specimen sequenced was peripheral blood. The CDR3 spells CASSVERDSPLHF. The DNA for the CDR3 is TGTGCCAGCAGCGTTGAGAGGGATTCACCCCTCCACTTT.